This entry describes one T cell receptor (beta chain). Its antigen is as yet unknown. CD45RA+ naive and CD45RA-negative memory subsets were separated from CD4+ cells. The data stem from a study of shared clonotypes between healthy human individuals. Trimming removed 1 base from V and 7 bases from J, with 5 bases in between. The CDR3 is made up of 13 amino acids. Looked up from germline, CDR1 is PRHDT and CDR2 is FYEKMQ (reference sequence). Researchers ran the assay at a deep level. Tens of thousands of T cell genomes (around 0.2 ug DNA) went into each sorted-subset replicate. Using immunoSEQ multiplex PCR, the repertoire was profiled, and TCRdb retains in-frame clones only, with some absent. The repertoire holds about a million clones, with roughly 80% as singletons. General observations from the study: Of the naive CD4 clonotypes, about 5% were shared across several donors.

The chain employs TRBV13 and TRBJ1-6; D unresolved. The source of this sequence is a man younger than 35 in good health. Some clones in this sample may be carry-over from other donors' samples. Material for sequencing was memory CD4+ T cells from PBMCs. Stated subset: CD45RA-negative fraction. The CDR3, as DNA: TGTGCCAGCAGCTTAGTGGGAAATTCACCCCTCCACTTT. Amino acid sequence: CASSLVGNSPLHF.